Following are 16 T cell receptor beta chains from one sample sequenced in a study of shared clonotypes between healthy human individuals. Here immunoSEQ multiplex PCR was the method, and the copy in TCRdb shows in-frame clones only, minus some. Of more than 80,000 clones listed, 65% to 70% are singletons. What was sequenced was memory CD8+ T cells sorted from blood. This sample's subset: CD45RO+ cells pooled with CCR7-negative TemRA cells. The receptor set was obtained from a man aged 25 to 45 in good health.

The chain carries TRBV5-1 and TRBJ2-5; TRBD1 might be the D (7 bases). This CDR3 spans 15 amino acids. CDR1 and CDR2 from the germline V gene are SGHRS and YFSETQ. V lost 4 bases, J lost 0 bases, and 13 bases lay in between. CDR3 loop: CASSLQGGHQETQYF. CDR3 DNA sequence: TGCGCCAGCAGCCTGCAGGGGGGCCACCAAGAGACCCAGTACTTC.

V is TRBV5-1 and J is TRBJ2-5, with no clear D. CDR3 size: 12 residues. Trimming shortened V by 4 bases and J by 2 bases, and 6 bases separated the two germline ends. The germline CDR1 and CDR2 sequences are SGHRS and YFSETQ. The CDR3 DNA is TGCGCCAGCAGCGCGGAGCAAGAGACCCAGTACTTC. Translating it yields CASSAEQETQYF.

The J gene is TRBJ2-7, the V gene TRBV6-5, with TRBD1 matching 9 bases. The ends lost 1 base at V and 4 bases at J; junction bases unmatched: 5. The CDR3 covers 15 residues. Germline CDR1 reads MNHEY; CDR2 reads SVGAGI. The CDR3 DNA sequence: TGTGCCAGCAGTTACTGGACAGGGGCGGTATACGAGCAGTACTTC. This codes for CASSYWTGAVYEQYF.

This clone came up a few times. A much larger clone lies a single base off, so this may be a read error. In the same sample, other DNA sequences code for this CDR3. The chain recombines TRBV6-1 with TRBJ2-3, with 10 bases lining up with TRBD1. The CDR3 is made up of 15 amino acids. Germline lookup yields CDR1 MNHNS and CDR2 SASEGT. The J segment lost 3 bases and the V segment lost 1 base, leaving 1 base of the junction unmatched. CDR3 amino acids: CASSEGQGATDTQYF. In DNA, the CDR3 is TGTGCCAGCAGTGAAGGACAGGGGGCAACAGATACGCAGTATTTT.

This clone was seen once. J is TRBJ2-1 and V is TRBV29-1; the D is unclear. V lost 0 bases, J lost 14 bases, and 11 bases lay in between. Germline V CDR1 and CDR2: SQVTM, ANQGSEA. This CDR3 contains 11 residues. This CDR3 reads CSVEDPPSKFF. The DNA of the CDR3 is TGCAGCGTTGAAGATCCCCCTTCGAAGTTCTTC.

This clone was seen only a few times. The J gene is TRBJ2-2, the V gene TRBV4-3; 11 nucleotides line up with TRBD2. With 0 bases clipped from V and 7 bases from J, the junction kept 19 bases outside the gene matches. Germline V gene sequence: CDR1 LGHNA, CDR2 YSLEER. CDR3 length equals 21 residues. The CDR3 DNA is TGCGCCAGCAGCCAAGACTTGGCTAGCGGGAGGTGGGGTTTAGGTAACGGGGAGCTGTTTTTT. This sequence encodes CASSQDLASGRWGLGNGELFF.

This sequence joins TRBV7-9 and TRBJ2-3; D not resolved. This CDR3 contains 13 residues. CDR1 and CDR2 (germline): SEHNR, FQNEAQ (reference sequence). V shed 0 bases and J shed 2 bases, with 3 bases lying between them. The CDR3 protein is CASSLANTDTQYF. CDR3 bases: TGTGCCAGCAGCTTAGCCAACACAGATACGCAGTATTTT.

The genes are TRBV13 and TRBJ2-3; TRBD2 matches at 7 bases. The length of the CDR3 is 16 residues. Unmatched junction bases numbered 9, after V lost 6 bases and J lost 0 bases. Germline V CDR1 and CDR2: PRHDT, FYEKMQ (reference sequence). The CDR3 coding sequence is TGTGCCAGCAGTTCCCCTAGCGGACCTAGCACAGATACGCAGTATTTT. It is translated as CASSSPSGPSTDTQYF.

V gene TRBV11-2 combines with J gene TRBJ1-2; 10 nucleotides align to TRBD1. Germline V lookup: CDR1 SGHAT, CDR2 FQNNGV. The length of the CDR3 is 13 residues. Trimming removed 4 bases from V and 4 bases from J; junction bases left unmatched: 0. The CDR3 region is CASSWDRGYGYTF. CDR3 nucleotide sequence: TGTGCCAGCAGCTGGGACAGGGGCTATGGCTACACCTTC.

V gene TRBV7-9 combines with J gene TRBJ2-3; D unresolved. Germline V lookup: CDR1 SEHNR, CDR2 FQNEAQ (reference sequence). Trimming removed 6 bases at V and 0 bases at J, with 16 bases between. CDR3 size: 16 residues. CDR3 nucleotide sequence: TGTGCCAGCAGTTCCCCCCCCTCCCGTAGCACAGATACGCAGTATTTT. Translating it yields CASSSPPSRSTDTQYF.

V and J are TRBV6-1 and TRBJ2-4; the D is unclear. This CDR3 has 13 amino acids. Germline values: CDR1 MNHNS, CDR2 SASEGT. Trimming removed 6 bases at V and 3 bases at J, with 9 bases between. CDR3 nucleotide sequence: TGTGCCAGCAGCTCATACAACAAAAACATTCAGTACTTC. Translation gives CASSSYNKNIQYF.

The CDR3 is CASSPGGGASYEQYF. CDR3 sequence (DNA): TGTGCCAGCAGTCCTGGGGGCGGAGCCTCCTACGAGCAGTACTTC. This chain joins TRBV28 and TRBJ2-7; D perhaps matches TRBD1 (6 bases). The CDR3 is made up of 15 amino acids. V lost 5 bases and J lost 0, with 14 bases in between. Per the germline V gene, CDR1 is MDHEN and CDR2 is SYDVKM.

The chain recombines TRBV7-9 with TRBJ1-1; D is possibly TRBD1 (6 bases). V dropped 5 bases and J dropped 5 bases, with 18 bases sitting between them. CDR1 SEHNR and CDR2 FQNEAQ come from the germline V gene (reference sequence). CDR3 length equals 15 residues. Here the CDR3 DNA reads TGTGCCAGCAGCCCCGGCCAGGGGTACGATACTGAAGCTTTCTTT. It encodes CASSPGQGYDTEAFF.

This clone has only a few counts. V usage is TRBV5-1 and J usage is TRBJ2-3; D not resolved. The CDR3 is 16 residues long. Germline V gene data show CDR1 as SGHRS and CDR2 as YFSETQ. V was pared by 0 bases and J by 0 bases, with 11 bases between. The CDR3 here is CASSLDSQLSTDTQYF. CDR3 coding DNA: TGCGCCAGCAGCTTGGATTCCCAGCTCAGCACAGATACGCAGTATTTT.

The rearrangement joins TRBV28 to TRBJ1-2; TRBD1 might be the D (6 bases). This CDR3 has 11 amino acids. In germline, CDR1 is MDHEN, CDR2 SYDVKM. CDR3 DNA: TGTGGCACAGGGATCCACTATGGCTACACCTTC. Protein product: CGTGIHYGYTF.

The chain employs TRBV5-4 and TRBJ2-3; D is unresolved. The CDR3 is 16 amino acids. CDR1 is SGHNT and CDR2 is YYREEE in the germline V gene (reference sequence). V shed 2 bases and J shed 0 bases, with 13 bases lying between them. This chain's CDR3 is CASSFQVNPSTDTQYF. DNA of the CDR3: TGTGCCAGCAGCTTCCAGGTGAATCCTAGCACAGATACGCAGTATTTT.